This entry lists 5 T cell receptor beta chains sequenced from one sample in a study of blood T cell repertoires in COVID-19. The data were produced by immunoSEQ multiplex PCR, yet TCRdb's version contains in-frame clones alone and is incomplete. The data hold 45,000 to 70,000 clones, with roughly 89% observed a single time. The sample comprised peripheral blood. The receptor source for this set is an older woman with COVID-19, enrolled during active disease.

The chain has TRBV6-5 and TRBJ1-4; TRBD1 matches 7 bases. Trimming removed 5 bases from V and 3 bases from J; junction bases left unmatched: 6. Germline CDR1 is MNHEY and CDR2 is SVGAGI. This CDR3 is built from 15 residues. CDR3 DNA: TGTGCCAGCAGTCCGAAGACAGGGTCTAATGAAAAACTGTTTTTT. This encodes CASSPKTGSNEKLFF.

The chain carries TRBV28 and TRBJ1-4; TRBD1 aligns across 7 bases. The germline V gene has CDR1 MDHEN and CDR2 SYDVKM. The V gene end was trimmed by 1 base and the J gene end by 7 bases; junction bases not matched to a gene: 6. This CDR3 has 15 amino acids. This CDR3 reads CASSLLEGAGEKLFF. The CDR3 nucleotides read TGTGCCAGCAGTTTATTGGAGGGGGCGGGTGAAAAACTGTTTTTT.

This chain connects TRBV7-2 to TRBJ2-1, with D perhaps matching TRBD2 (6 bases). The CDR3 sequence is 14 residues long. Trimming shortened V by 5 bases and J by 6 bases, and 14 bases separated the two germline ends. The V gene's germline CDR1 is SGHTA and CDR2 FQGNSA. The CDR3 nucleotides are TGTGCCAGCAGCCCGACTAGTTTAGCCAATGAGCAGTTCTTC. It specifies CASSPTSLANEQFF. The whole variable domain, filled in from reference TRBV7-2 and TRBJ2-1, reads GAGVSQSPSNKVTEKGKDVELRCDPISGHTALYWYRQSLGQGLEFLIYFQGNSAPDKSGLPSDRFSAERTGGSVSTLTIQRTQQEDSAVYLCASSPTSLANEQFFGPGTRLTVL.

V is TRBV7-2 and J is TRBJ2-7; 7 nucleotides agree with TRBD2. The V and J ends lost 1 base and 1 base, in that order; junction bases with no gene match: 7. The CDR3 contains 16 residues. CDR1 and CDR2 from the germline V gene are SGHTA and FQGNSA. The CDR3 region has the DNA TGTGCCAGCAGCTTAGTATTGTGGGAGGGGTCCTACGAGCAGTACTTC. Translating gives CASSLVLWEGSYEQYF.

The CDR3 DNA reads TGTGCCAGCTCACCCAGTAATGAAAAACTGTTTTTT. Translating it yields CASSPSNEKLFF. The chain employs TRBV18 and TRBJ1-4, with D unclear. The CDR3 has 12 residues. Germline values: CDR1 KGHSH, CDR2 LQKENI. V shed 3 bases and J shed 4 bases, with 3 bases lying between them.